These 30 T cell receptor beta chains came from one sample sequenced in a study of blood T cell repertoires in COVID-19. Profiled with immunoSEQ multiplex PCR; TCRdb holds only in-frame clones, not every one. The sample includes 110,000 or so clones, nearly 90% of them seen just once. Sequencing used peripheral blood. The source is a woman between 65 and 79 years old who had recovered from COVID-19.

The chain links TRBV7-2 to TRBJ2-5; 8 bases fit TRBD1. V dropped 4 bases and J dropped 5; count of bases not matched to a gene: 9. CDR1 is SGHTA, CDR2 FQGNSA, per germline. This CDR3 spans 15 amino acids. The CDR3 nucleotides are TGTGCCAGCAGCTCTAAGGCAGGGGGCTGGGAGACCCAGTACTTC. Amino acids: CASSSKAGGWETQYF.

The rearrangement links TRBV11-2 to TRBJ2-3; 11 bases are shared with TRBD2. V dropped 8 bases and J dropped 4; count of bases not matched to a gene: 8. Germline V CDR1 and CDR2: SGHAT, FQNNGV. The CDR3 has 15 residues. DNA for the CDR3: TGTGCCAGCGGACGACTAGCGGGACCGTCAGATACGCAGTATTTT. Encoded protein: CASGRLAGPSDTQYF.

The J gene is TRBJ1-1, the V gene TRBV16; D gene uncertain. Per the germline V gene, CDR1 is KGHSY and CDR2 is FQNENV. Between the trimmed V and J ends, which lost 4 bases and 4 bases, there was a span of 16 bases. The CDR3 has 15 residues. CDR3 in amino acids: CASSPAGRWATEAFF. CDR3 in DNA: TGTGCCAGCAGCCCCGCGGGGAGGTGGGCCACTGAAGCTTTCTTT.

The rearrangement links TRBV5-1 to TRBJ2-3, with no clear D. V was shortened by 7 bases and J by 0 bases, with 18 bases between the two germline ends. The CDR3 consists of 16 residues. Looked up from germline, CDR1 is SGHRS and CDR2 is YFSETQ. In DNA, the CDR3 is TGCGCCAGCTCCCTAAAAACCTCCTCTAGCACAGATACGCAGTATTTT. Residues: CASSLKTSSSTDTQYF.

V usage is TRBV10-3 and J usage is TRBJ1-2; 8 positions agree with TRBD1. In germline, CDR1 is ENHRY, CDR2 SYGVKD. CDR3 length equals 14 residues. V shed 3 bases and J 4 bases; nucleotides not matched to a gene: 4. The CDR3 protein is CAISDAGGGYGYTF. The DNA of the CDR3 is TGTGCCATCAGTGACGCAGGGGGCGGCTATGGCTACACCTTC.

The chain carries TRBV7-2 and TRBJ2-7; a weak D match, TRBD2 (6 bases). Germline V gives CDR1 SGHTA, CDR2 FQGNSA. The CDR3 sequence is 15 residues long. With 5 bases removed from V and 4 bases from J, the gap between germline ends came to 18 bases. The CDR3 DNA reads as TGTGCCAGCAGCCTACGGGACTCCGAGGGATACGAGCAGTACTTC. This codes for CASSLRDSEGYEQYF.

This chain joins TRBV30 and TRBJ2-4; tentative D call: TRBD1 (6 bases). Germline V gene data show CDR1 as GTSNPN and CDR2 as SVGIG (reference sequence). With 2 bases removed from V and 1 base from J, the gap between germline ends came to 15 bases. There are 16 residues in the CDR3. CDR3 sequence reads: CAWSKKGQGAKNIQYF. DNA for the CDR3: TGTGCCTGGAGTAAGAAAGGGCAGGGGGCCAAAAACATTCAGTACTTC. Looking up the rest from reference TRBV30 and TRBJ2-4 gives the full variable domain: SQTIHQWPATLVQPVGSPLSLECTVEGTSNPNLYWYRQAAGRGLQLLFYSVGIGQISSEVPQNLSASRPQDRQFILSSKKLLLSDSGFYLCAWSKKGQGAKNIQYFGAGTRLSVL.

The chain joins TRBV3-1 (or the pseudogene TRBV3-2) to TRBJ2-5, with 11 bases fitting TRBD1. The J segment lost 4 bases and the V segment lost 0 bases, leaving 4 bases of the junction unmatched. The CDR3 has 16 residues. Germline V gives CDR1 LGHDT, CDR2 YNNKEL (reference sequence). CDR3 residues: CASSQDLGTGGETQYF. The CDR3 nucleotides are TGTGCCAGCAGCCAAGATCTCGGGACAGGGGGAGAGACCCAGTACTTC.

The CDR3 DNA sequence: TGTGCCAGCAGAGGCGAGGCGGGGGCTCACTCCTACGAGCAGTACTTC. The encoded protein is CASRGEAGAHSYEQYF. J is TRBJ2-7 and V is TRBV11-2; weak D call: TRBD2 (7 bases). V was trimmed by 6 bases and J by 0 bases, leaving 18 bases between them. The CDR3 consists of 16 residues. Germline V gene data show CDR1 as SGHAT and CDR2 as FQNNGV.

This chain joins TRBV7-3 and TRBJ1-3, with D tentatively TRBD1 (5 bases). Germline V gene lookup returns CDR1 SGHTA and CDR2 FQGTGA. V was clipped by 3 bases and J by 0 bases, with 9 bases between them. CDR3 length equals 15 residues. The CDR3 here is CASSLGPSSGNTIYF. DNA of the CDR3: TGTGCCAGCAGCTTGGGGCCGAGCTCTGGAAACACCATATATTTT.

The chain has TRBV27 and TRBJ2-3; D might be TRBD2 (5 bases). The CDR3 sequence is 14 residues long. CDR1 MNHEY and CDR2 SMNVEV come from the germline V gene (reference sequence). Trimming removed 4 bases from V and 5 bases from J, with 13 bases in between. CDR3 bases: TGTGCCAGCAGTTCCCGGTCGGGGATAGATACGCAGTATTTT. The encoded protein is CASSSRSGIDTQYF.

This clone was detected once. In nucleotides, the CDR3 is TGTGCCACCAGCAGAGACCGGGACGGGGGTAACTATGGCTACACCTTC. Amino acids: CATSRDRDGGNYGYTF. The chain is built from TRBV15 and TRBJ1-2; tentative D call: TRBD1 (5 bases). Trimming removed 0 bases from V and 1 base from J, with 12 bases in between. Germline V gene data show CDR1 as LNHNV and CDR2 as YYDKDF (reference sequence). CDR3 length: 16 residues.

The V call is TRBV13, the J call TRBJ1-6; D unresolved. The V end lost 4 bases, the J end lost 0 bases, and 10 bases lay between the germline ends. This CDR3 region has 16 residues. CDR1 is PRHDT, CDR2 FYEKMQ, per germline (reference sequence). Here the CDR3 reads CASSSTSGSYNSPLHF. CDR3 DNA: TGTGCCAGCAGCTCGACCTCAGGCTCCTATAATTCACCCCTCCACTTT.

This rearrangement joins TRBV4-2 to TRBJ1-6; weak D call: TRBD1 (6 bases). This CDR3 spans 14 amino acids. The V end lost 3 bases, the J end lost 5 bases, and 8 bases lay between the germline ends. CDR1 LGHNA and CDR2 YNFKEQ come from the germline V gene. The CDR3 DNA reads TGTGCCAGCAGCCAGGACAGAAATAATTCACCCCTCCACTTT. Protein: CASSQDRNNSPLHF.

The J gene is TRBJ2-7, the V gene TRBV5-8, with a tentative D call TRBD1 (5 bases). Germline V lookup: CDR1 SGHTS, CDR2 YDEGEE. The ends were cut back, 4 bases at V and 9 bases at J, with 20 bases in the middle. The CDR3 has 14 residues. This CDR3 reads CASSLADIIRWQYF. The CDR3 bases are TGTGCCAGCAGCCTGGCGGACATCATACGATGGCAGTACTTC.

The rearrangement joins TRBV2 to TRBJ2-7, with 9 bases matching TRBD1. Trimming at V came to 4 bases and at J to 6 bases, leaving 7 bases not matched to a gene. This CDR3 is 14 amino acids long. Germline CDR1 SNHLY, CDR2 FYNNEI. The CDR3 nucleotides are TGTGCCAGCAGTGTGGAGACAGGGGGAACCGAGCAGTACTTC. Translated: CASSVETGGTEQYF.

The rearrangement uses TRBV6-1 and TRBJ2-1; tentative D call: TRBD2 (6 bases). V was shortened by 0 bases and J by 3 bases, with 9 bases between the two germline ends. The CDR3 runs 15 residues. Germline CDR1 MNHNS, CDR2 SASEGT. The CDR3 bases are TGTGCCAGCAGTGAAGCGGGAGGATACTACAATGAGCAGTTCTTC. Its translation is CASSEAGGYYNEQFF.

The V and J genes are TRBV7-3 and TRBJ1-1; D uncertain. Germline assignment: CDR1 SGHTA and CDR2 FQGTGA. The CDR3 sequence is 14 residues long. V shed 2 bases and J shed 5 bases, with 12 bases lying between them. CDR3 sequence reads: CASSLFKTGTEAFF. CDR3 nucleotide sequence: TGTGCCAGCAGCTTATTTAAAACGGGAACTGAAGCTTTCTTT.

V is TRBV5-5 and J is TRBJ2-3; no clear D. V was clipped by 4 bases and J by 0 bases, with 9 bases between them. The CDR3 is 14 amino acids. Germline lookup yields CDR1 SGHKS and CDR2 YYEKEE (reference sequence). The CDR3 region has the DNA TGTGCCAGCAGCCCATCCAGGAGCACAGATACGCAGTATTTT. This sequence encodes CASSPSRSTDTQYF.

The rearrangement links TRBV6-2 or TRBV6-3 to TRBJ1-2; maybe TRBD1 (6 bases). V lost 6 bases and J lost 8, with 16 bases in between. CDR1 and CDR2 from the germline V gene are MNHEY and SVGEGT. CDR3 length: 13 residues. In DNA, the CDR3 is TGTGCCAGCAGCCCCACAGGGATAAGGGGCTACACCTTC. It encodes CASSPTGIRGYTF.

The gene calls are TRBV2 and TRBJ2-3, with D perhaps matching TRBD1 (5 bases). The length of the CDR3 is 15 residues. Trimming took off 5 bases at V and 2 bases at J, with 14 bases between the two ends. Germline loops: CDR1 SNHLY, CDR2 FYNNEI. The CDR3 protein is CASSQGTPSTDTQYF. The CDR3 DNA follows: TGTGCCAGCAGTCAGGGAACCCCTTCCACAGATACGCAGTATTTT.

The chain is built from TRBV7-3 and TRBJ2-3; D possibly corresponds to TRBD2 (6 bases). The CDR3 has 14 residues. V was clipped by 8 bases and J by 1 base, with 13 bases between them. Germline CDR1 and CDR2: SGHTA and FQGTGA. CDR3 region: CASAPSVGTDTQYF. CDR3 nucleotide sequence: TGTGCCAGCGCCCCTAGCGTTGGCACAGATACGCAGTATTTT.

The rearrangement joins TRBV5-5 to TRBJ2-7, with 7 bases fitting TRBD2. The CDR3 totals 16 residues. J gave up 2 bases and V 0 bases, and 8 bases lay outside the gene matches. Germline CDR1 is SGHKS and CDR2 is YYEKEE (reference sequence). The CDR3 DNA reads as TGTGCCAGCAGCTTGGGCGGGGCGGGGGTCCCCTACGAGCAGTACTTC. It translates to CASSLGGAGVPYEQYF.

The J gene is TRBJ1-1, the V gene TRBV7-3; D not resolved. From germline, CDR1 is SGHTA and CDR2 FQGTGA. Deletions cut 4 bases from V and 6 bases from J, with 15 bases between. The CDR3 covers 14 residues. CDR3 in DNA: TGTGCCAGCAGCTCTACTCGCAATGGAGCTGAAGCTTTCTTT. The encoded protein is CASSSTRNGAEAFF.

The chain combines TRBV11-1 with TRBJ2-2, with D possibly matching TRBD2 (5 bases). The CDR3 is 15 amino acids. With 3 bases removed from V and 3 bases from J, the gap between germline ends came to 11 bases. The germline gives CDR1 SGHAT, CDR2 FQDESV (reference sequence). CDR3 sequence: CASSFTGSHTGELFF. For the CDR3, the DNA is TGTGCCAGCAGCTTCACGGGGTCTCACACCGGGGAGCTGTTTTTT. The full variable domain, rest sourced from reference TRBV11-1 and TRBJ2-2, is EAEVAQSPRYKITEKSQAVAFWCDPISGHATLYWYRQILGQGPELLVQFQDESVVDDSQLPKDRFSAERLKGVDSTLKIQPAELGDSAMYLCASSFTGSHTGELFFGEGSRLTVL.

The gene calls are TRBV4-3 and TRBJ2-2; 11 bases map to TRBD2. Per germline, CDR1 LGHNA and CDR2 YSLEER. This CDR3 contains 19 residues. The V and J ends lost 0 bases and 6 bases, in that order; junction bases with no gene match: 12. The CDR3 loop reads CASSQEVWGLADWAGELFF. The CDR3, as DNA: TGCGCCAGCAGCCAAGAAGTTTGGGGACTAGCGGACTGGGCCGGGGAGCTGTTTTTT.

The DNA for the CDR3 is TGTGCCAGCAGTCAGCGACAGGGGCGCCGGGCTTTCTTT. Its translation is CASSQRQGRRAFF. This rearrangement joins TRBV27 to TRBJ1-1; 8 positions match TRBD1. This CDR3 comprises 13 residues. The V gene end was trimmed by 5 bases and the J gene end by 11 bases; junction bases not matched to a gene: 10. Germline lookup yields CDR1 MNHEY and CDR2 SMNVEV (reference sequence).

The gene calls are TRBV11-2 and TRBJ1-1, with D possibly TRBD1 on 6 matching bases. The CDR3 extends over 16 amino acids. Germline V lookup: CDR1 SGHAT, CDR2 FQNNGV. Trimming pared 5 bases from V and 5 bases from J, leaving 21 bases between. The CDR3, as DNA: TGTGCCAGCAGCCCCAGAAGTCTGGGGGCGAGGACTGAAGCTTTCTTT. Translating gives CASSPRSLGARTEAFF.

The chain has TRBV28 and TRBJ1-2, with 8 bases that match TRBD1. Germline loops: CDR1 MDHEN, CDR2 SYDVKM. The CDR3 has 15 amino acids. Unmatched junction bases numbered 12, after V lost 6 bases and J lost 6 bases. As DNA, the CDR3 is TGTGCCAGCAGGATAATCAGGGGGCGCAGAGATGGCTACACCTTC. Its protein product is CASRIIRGRRDGYTF.

The V call is TRBV28, the J call TRBJ2-5, with D perhaps TRBD2 (7 bases). Germline V gene data show CDR1 as MDHEN and CDR2 as SYDVKM. V dropped 7 bases and J dropped 9 bases, with 18 bases sitting between them. This CDR3 has 13 residues. As DNA, the CDR3 is TGTGCCAGCAAAGAAAGGGGAGGGGGGTCCCAGTACTTC. It encodes CASKERGGGSQYF.